A single sample is the source of the 21 T cell receptor beta chains below, sequenced in a study of neurological immune-mediated disorders. MiXCR, applied by TCRdb to the 5' RACE reads, yields one record per CDR3 protein. Found here are about 23,000 distinct CDR3 sequences, 13% of them singletons; the top ten hold roughly 14%. Sequencing was done on a sample of PBMCs. The receptors originated from a woman aged 55-70 years with HTLV-1-associated myelopathy (HAM/TSP).

Ten or more counts support this clonotype. The chain joins TRBV5-1 to TRBJ2-6; tentatively, D is TRBD1 (5 bases). Trimming removed 0 bases from V and 3 bases from J, with 10 bases in between. Germline CDR1 SGHRS, CDR2 YFSETQ. This CDR3 spans 16 amino acids. The CDR3: CASSLAGWGGANVLTF. The CDR3 DNA sequence: TGCGCCAGCAGCTTGGCAGGGTGGGGTGGGGCCAACGTCCTGACTTTC.

This clonotype was counted at least ten times. The gene calls are TRBV21-1 and TRBJ1-2. TRBV21-1 is a pseudogene segment. This CDR3 contains 18 residues. The CDR3 bases are TGTGCCAGCAGCAAAGTAGTTAGGGGCGGGCCATCGGACTATGGCTACACCTTC. It translates to CASSKVVRGGPSDYGYTF.

Note on this clonotype: One junction end disagrees with the germline gene, perhaps due to a read error. This chain uses TRBV5-1 with TRBJ1-5; tentative D call: TRBD1 (5 bases). The CDR3 length is 17 residues. Germline V CDR1 and CDR2: SGHRS, YFSETQ. CDR3 bases: TGCGCAAGCAGCTTGGAGTCGGGGCCCCATAGCAATAAGACCCAGCATTTT. Residues: CASSLESGPHSNKTQHF.

This clonotype was recorded at least ten times. This chain joins TRBV16 and TRBJ2-1; D is perhaps TRBD1 (5 bases). This CDR3 comprises 15 residues. The V end lost 6 bases, the J end lost 4 bases, and 16 bases lay between the germline ends. Germline V lookup: CDR1 KGHSY, CDR2 FQNENV. The CDR3 bases are TGTGCCAGCAGTCAACAGGTTCTTGGGTACAATGAGCAGTTCTTC. This translates into CASSQQVLGYNEQFF. The variable domain in full, completed from reference TRBV16 and TRBJ2-1, reads GEEVAQTPKHLVRGEGQKAKLYCAPIKGHSYVFWYQQVLKNEFKFLISFQNENVFDETGMPKERFSAKCLPNSPCSLEIQATKLEDSAVYFCASSQQVLGYNEQFFGPGTRLTVL.

This clonotype was observed many times. CDR3 protein: CASSLRRDGNTIYF. Here the CDR3 DNA reads TGTGCCAGCAGTTTACGCAGGGATGGAAACACCATATATTTT. V and J are TRBV12-3 or TRBV12-4 and TRBJ1-3; tentative D call: TRBD1 (5 bases). There are 14 residues in the CDR3. V lost 2 bases to trimming and J lost 3 bases, with 8 bases between them.

This chain joins TRBV18 and TRBJ1-1; D perhaps matches TRBD1 (6 bases). This CDR3 contains 16 residues. Trimming stripped 1 base from V and 4 bases from J, with 16 bases between. CDR1 KGHSH and CDR2 LQKENI come from the germline V gene. CDR3 protein: CASSPQSPRGGTEAFF. The CDR3 region has the DNA TGTGCCAGCTCACCACAGTCACCCAGAGGGGGCACTGAAGCTTTCTTT. Together with reference TRBV18 and TRBJ1-1, the CDR3 gives the full variable domain: NAGVMQNPRHLVRRRGQEARLRCSPMKGHSHVYWYRQLPEEGLKFMVYLQKENIIDESGMPKERFSAEFPKEGPSILRIQQVVRGDSAAYFCASSPQSPRGGTEAFFGQGTRLTVV.

This clonotype was recorded at least ten times. The chain uses TRBV9 and TRBJ1-2; D is ambiguous. The V end lost 4 bases, the J end lost 5 bases, and 12 bases lay between the germline ends. The germline gives CDR1 SGDLS, CDR2 YYNGEE. This CDR3 contains 13 residues. CDR3 coding DNA: TGTGCCAGCAGCCCTGCTGCTGGGTATGGCTACACCTTC. Translating it yields CASSPAAGYGYTF.

This clonotype was observed many times. The chain uses TRBV29-1 and TRBJ1-2; D remains ambiguous. Germline assignment: CDR1 SQVTM and CDR2 ANQGSEA. Trimming stripped 5 bases from V and 8 bases from J, with 15 bases between. The CDR3 covers 12 residues. The CDR3 nucleotides are TGCAGCGTTTACCAACCCCCTATGGGCTACACCTTC. Its translation: CSVYQPPMGYTF.

This clonotype was detected ten times or more. The V and J genes are TRBV24-1 and TRBJ1-4, with 7 bases matching TRBD1. Trimming cost V 4 bases and J 7 bases; bases outside gene matches: 5. Germline CDR1 and CDR2: KGHDR and SFDVKD. The CDR3 spans 14 residues. The CDR3, as DNA: TGTGCCACCAGTGACCCGGGACAGACTGAAAAACTGTTTTTT. The encoded protein is CATSDPGQTEKLFF.

This clonotype showed up many times. The V call is TRBV19, the J call TRBJ1-2, with D unresolved. Per germline, CDR1 LNHDA and CDR2 SQIVND (reference sequence). Trimming took off 3 bases at V and 4 bases at J, with 12 bases between the two ends. The CDR3 has 14 residues. In DNA form, the CDR3 reads TGTGCCAGTAGTATGGCAGGACGGCCCTATGGCTACACCTTC. Translated: CASSMAGRPYGYTF.

Concerning this clonotype: The CDR3 end shows no conserved phenylalanine or tryptophan, and so a read error is likely. V usage is TRBV12-5 and J usage is TRBJ1-5; no reliable D call. The CDR3 is 14 amino acids. Germline loops: CDR1 LGHNT, CDR2 FRNRAP. This chain's CDR3 is CDSGPSGKSTLQHV. CDR3 sequence (DNA): TGTGATAGTGGTCCCTCGGGAAAGTCTACTCTCCAGCATGTT.

The sample holds many counts of this clonotype. V is TRBV7-6 and J is TRBJ1-5, with D possibly matching TRBD1 (6 bases). This CDR3 has 13 residues. Germline V gene data show CDR1 as SGHVS and CDR2 as FNYEAQ. V was trimmed by 5 bases and J by 5 bases, leaving 10 bases between them. CDR3 sequence reads: CASSIGQYQPQHF. CDR3 bases: TGTGCCAGCAGCATCGGACAGTATCAGCCCCAGCATTTT. The full variable domain, in which reference TRBV7-6 and TRBJ1-5 provide the parts outside the CDR3, is GAGVSQSPRYKVTKRGQDVALRCDPISGHVSLYWYRQALGQGPEFLTYFNYEAQQDKSGLPNDRFSAERPEGSISTLTIQRTEQRDSAMYRCASSIGQYQPQHFGDGTRLSIL.

This clonotype was seen at least ten times. J is TRBJ1-5 and V is TRBV20-1; D unclear. The germline V gene encodes CDR1 DFQATT and CDR2 SNEGSKA (reference sequence). The CDR3 contains 13 residues. The V and J ends lost 3 bases and 0 bases respectively, with 6 bases between them. CDR3 in DNA: TGCAGTGCTAGGTCCAATAGCAATCAGCCCCAGCATTTT. Encoded protein: CSARSNSNQPQHF.

This clonotype was seen many times. A much larger clone lies one base from this, so it may be a read error. The rearrangement joins TRBV7-2 to TRBJ2-1, with 9 bases matching TRBD2. The CDR3 has 14 residues. Per the germline V gene, CDR1 is SGHTA and CDR2 is FQGNSA. V was pared by 2 bases and J by 6 bases, with 2 bases of the junction left unmatched. CDR3 loop: CTSSLSRGGNEQFF. DNA for the CDR3: TGTACCAGCAGCTTATCGCGGGGGGGCAATGAGCAGTTCTTC. The variable domain in full, with the rest retrieved from reference TRBV7-2 and TRBJ2-1, is GAGVSQSPSNKVTEKGKDVELRCDPISGHTALYWYRQSLGQGLEFLIYFQGNSAPDKSGLPSDRFSAERTGGSVSTLTIQRTQQEDSAVYLCTSSLSRGGNEQFFGPGTRLTVL.

This clonotype was seen many times. The rearrangement joins TRBV7-2 to TRBJ1-1; D gene ambiguous. The length of the CDR3 is 15 residues. V lost 1 base and J lost 0, with 9 bases in between. Germline CDR1 is SGHTA and CDR2 is FQGNSA. The CDR3 nucleotides are TGTGCCAGCAGCTTAGATGTAAGGATGAACACTGAAGCTTTCTTT. Amino acids: CASSLDVRMNTEAFF.

In its sample, this clonotype was seen many times. The chain joins TRBV20-1 to TRBJ2-1; D uncertain. This CDR3 has 13 residues. Trimming cost V 3 bases and J 0 bases, with 6 bases left between them. The V gene's germline CDR1 is DFQATT and CDR2 SNEGSKA (reference sequence). The CDR3 DNA follows: TGCAGTGCTAGTATGAGCTCCTACAATGAGCAGTTCTTC. This codes for CSASMSSYNEQFF.

This clonotype was seen many times. V is TRBV9 and J is TRBJ2-7; D gene uncertain. V was cut by 0 bases and J by 4 bases, with 8 bases left in between. The CDR3 has 13 residues. Per the germline V gene, CDR1 is SGDLS and CDR2 is YYNGEE. CDR3 sequence reads: CASSVDTAYEQYF. The CDR3 DNA follows: TGTGCCAGCAGCGTAGATACTGCTTACGAGCAGTACTTC.

This clonotype was counted many times. The chain couples TRBV5-1 to TRBJ2-3; D gene unclear. Trimming stripped 1 base from V and 0 bases from J, with 9 bases between. The germline gives CDR1 SGHRS, CDR2 YFSETQ. The CDR3 consists of 15 residues. CDR3 region: CASSLNSYSTDTQYF. In nucleotides, the CDR3 is TGCGCCAGCAGCTTGAACTCTTATAGCACAGATACGCAGTATTTT.

This clonotype was detected ten times or more. The rearrangement links TRBV2 to TRBJ1-3; D is ambiguous. Looked up from germline, CDR1 is SNHLY and CDR2 is FYNNEI. V was shortened by 2 bases and J by 1 base, with 15 bases between the two germline ends. This CDR3 is built from 17 residues. The CDR3 sequence is CASSETSPRGSGNTIYF. Here the CDR3 DNA reads TGTGCCAGCAGTGAAACCTCACCTCGAGGGTCTGGAAACACCATATATTTT. The full variable domain, in which reference TRBV2 and TRBJ1-3 provide the parts outside the CDR3, is EPEVTQTPSHQVTQMGQEVILRCVPISNHLYFYWYRQILGQKVEFLVSFYNNEISEKSEIFDDQFSVERPDGSNFTLKIRSTKLEDSAMYFCASSETSPRGSGNTIYFGEGSWLTVV.

In this sample, this clonotype turned up many times. This rearrangement joins TRBV5-1 to TRBJ2-1; perhaps TRBD1 as D (5 bases). The CDR3 spans 13 residues. The V end was cut by 3 bases, the J end by 4 bases, with 8 bases between. Germline lookup yields CDR1 SGHRS and CDR2 YFSETQ. In nucleotides, the CDR3 is TGCGCCAGCAGCTCGGACACTTACAATGAGCAGTTCTTC. Protein sequence: CASSSDTYNEQFF.

This clonotype has ten or more counts. The DNA for the CDR3 is TGTGCCAGCAGCCAGCTACAGTCACCCCTTTTCTACACCTTC. This codes for CASSQLQSPLFYTF. This rearrangement joins TRBV3-1 to TRBJ1-2, with D hard to call. Germline CDR1 is LGHDT and CDR2 is YNNKEL (reference sequence). This CDR3 is built from 14 residues. Between the trimmed V and J ends, which lost 3 bases and 10 bases, there was a span of 18 bases.